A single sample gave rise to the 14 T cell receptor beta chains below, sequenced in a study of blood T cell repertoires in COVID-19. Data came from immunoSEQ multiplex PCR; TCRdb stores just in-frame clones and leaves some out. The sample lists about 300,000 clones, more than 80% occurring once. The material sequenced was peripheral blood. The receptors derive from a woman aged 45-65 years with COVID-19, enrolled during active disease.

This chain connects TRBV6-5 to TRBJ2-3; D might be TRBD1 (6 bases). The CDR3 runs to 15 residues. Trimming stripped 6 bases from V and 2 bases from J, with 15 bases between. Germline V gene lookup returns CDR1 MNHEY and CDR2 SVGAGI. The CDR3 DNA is TGTGCCAGCAGCGCCGGGACACTAGACACAGATACGCAGTATTTT. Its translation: CASSAGTLDTDTQYF.

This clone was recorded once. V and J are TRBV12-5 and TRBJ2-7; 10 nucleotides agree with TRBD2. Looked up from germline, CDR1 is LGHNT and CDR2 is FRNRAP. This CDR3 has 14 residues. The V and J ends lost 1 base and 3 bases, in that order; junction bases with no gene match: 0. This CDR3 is CASGLGTSGYEQYF. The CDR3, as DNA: TGTGCTAGTGGTTTGGGGACTAGCGGCTACGAGCAGTACTTC.

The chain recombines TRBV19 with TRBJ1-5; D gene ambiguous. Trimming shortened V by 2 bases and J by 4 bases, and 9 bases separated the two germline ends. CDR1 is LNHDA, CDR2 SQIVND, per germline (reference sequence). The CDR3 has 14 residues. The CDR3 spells CASSIFHKNQPQHF. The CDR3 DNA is TGTGCCAGTAGTATATTCCACAAAAATCAGCCCCAGCATTTT.

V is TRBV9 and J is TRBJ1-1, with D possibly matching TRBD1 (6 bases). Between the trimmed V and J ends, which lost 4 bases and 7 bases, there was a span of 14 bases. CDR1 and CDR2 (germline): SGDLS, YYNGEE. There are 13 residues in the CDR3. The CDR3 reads CASSTLTGSEAFF. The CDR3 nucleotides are TGTGCCAGCAGCACCTTGACAGGTAGTGAAGCTTTCTTT.

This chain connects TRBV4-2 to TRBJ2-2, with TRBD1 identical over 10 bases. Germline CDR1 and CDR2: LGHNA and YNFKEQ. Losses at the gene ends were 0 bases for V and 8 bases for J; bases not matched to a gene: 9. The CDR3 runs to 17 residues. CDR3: CASSQDWTGGRSGELFF. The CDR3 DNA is TGTGCCAGCAGCCAAGATTGGACAGGGGGGCGGAGTGGGGAGCTGTTTTTT.

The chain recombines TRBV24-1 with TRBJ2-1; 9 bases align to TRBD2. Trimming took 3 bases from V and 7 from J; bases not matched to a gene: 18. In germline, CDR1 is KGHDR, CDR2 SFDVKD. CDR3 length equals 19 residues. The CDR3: CATSDPGVSGRGVVNEQFF. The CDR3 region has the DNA TGTGCCACCAGTGATCCGGGGGTTAGCGGGAGAGGAGTGGTTAATGAGCAGTTCTTC.

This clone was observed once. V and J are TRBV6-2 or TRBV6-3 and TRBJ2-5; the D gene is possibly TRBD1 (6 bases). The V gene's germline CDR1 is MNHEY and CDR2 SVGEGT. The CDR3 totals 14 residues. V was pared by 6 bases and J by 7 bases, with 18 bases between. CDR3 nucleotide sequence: TGTGCCAGCAGCTCCGGACAGCCCGCTGGGACCCAGTACTTC. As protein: CASSSGQPAGTQYF.

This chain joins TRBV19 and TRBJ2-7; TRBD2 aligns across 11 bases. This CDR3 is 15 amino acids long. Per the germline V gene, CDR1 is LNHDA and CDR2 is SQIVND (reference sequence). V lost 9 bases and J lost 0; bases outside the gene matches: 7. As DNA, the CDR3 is TGTGCCAGCACTACTAGCGGGAGTAACTCCTACGAGCAGTACTTC. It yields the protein CASTTSGSNSYEQYF.

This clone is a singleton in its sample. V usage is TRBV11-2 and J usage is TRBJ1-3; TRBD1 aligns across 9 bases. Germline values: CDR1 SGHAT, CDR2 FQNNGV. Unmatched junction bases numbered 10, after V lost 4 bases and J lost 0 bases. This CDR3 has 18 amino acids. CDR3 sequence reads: CASSSGQGLQSSGNTIYF. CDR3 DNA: TGTGCCAGCAGCTCGGGACAGGGCTTACAGAGCTCTGGAAACACCATATATTTT.

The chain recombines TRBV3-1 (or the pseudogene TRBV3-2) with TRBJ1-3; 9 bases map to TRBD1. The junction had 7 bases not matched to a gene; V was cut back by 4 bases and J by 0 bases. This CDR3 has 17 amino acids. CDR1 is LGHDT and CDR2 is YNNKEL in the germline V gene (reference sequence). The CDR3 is CASSRGQGEGSGNTIYF. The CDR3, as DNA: TGTGCCAGCAGCCGGGGACAGGGCGAAGGCTCTGGAAACACCATATATTTT.

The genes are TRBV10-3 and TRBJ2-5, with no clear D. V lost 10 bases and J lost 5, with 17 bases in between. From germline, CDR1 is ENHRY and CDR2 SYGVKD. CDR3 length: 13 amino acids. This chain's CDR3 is CATRLTQRETQYF. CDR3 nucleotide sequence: TGTGCCACCCGACTCACACAACGGGAGACCCAGTACTTC.

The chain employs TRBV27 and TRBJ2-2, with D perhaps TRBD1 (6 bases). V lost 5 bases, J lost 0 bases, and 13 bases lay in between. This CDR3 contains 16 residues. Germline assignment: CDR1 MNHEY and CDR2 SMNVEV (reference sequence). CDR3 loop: CASSRSGTPNTGELFF. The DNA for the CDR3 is TGTGCCAGCAGTCGCTCCGGGACACCGAACACCGGGGAGCTGTTTTTT.

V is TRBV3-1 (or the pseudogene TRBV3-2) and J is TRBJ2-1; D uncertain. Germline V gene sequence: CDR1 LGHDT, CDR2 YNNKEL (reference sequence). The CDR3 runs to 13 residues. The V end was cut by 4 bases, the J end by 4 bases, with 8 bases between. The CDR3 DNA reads TGTGCCAGCAGCCTCCCTAATTACAATGAGCAGTTCTTC. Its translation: CASSLPNYNEQFF.

Here the CDR3 DNA reads TGTGCCAGTAGTATAGGGGGAGGTGGCAATCAGCCCCAGCATTTT. Its translation: CASSIGGGGNQPQHF. The V and J genes are TRBV19 and TRBJ1-5; D is uncertain. The CDR3 covers 15 residues. V was cut by 1 base and J by 2 bases, with 9 bases left in between. Per germline, CDR1 LNHDA and CDR2 SQIVND (reference sequence).